Shown below are 27 T cell receptor beta chains from a single sample sequenced in a study of cytomegalovirus exposure and HLA in healthy donors. Libraries were prepared by immunoSEQ multiplex PCR; TCRdb keeps only in-frame clonotypes and omits some of them. The repertoire holds 35,000 to 50,000 clones, with 93% as singletons. The material sequenced was PBMCs. These receptors were collected from a woman between 18 and 29 years old in good health and CMV-seronegative.

The chain links TRBV4-1 to TRBJ2-1; no firm D call. Trimming took 1 base from V and 8 from J, leaving 9 bases between them. Germline CDR1 MGHRA, CDR2 YSYEKL. CDR3 length equals 13 residues. The CDR3 DNA reads TGCGCCAGCAGCCAAGTAGGAACAGATGAGCAGTTCTTC. This sequence encodes CASSQVGTDEQFF.

The count of this clone is one. V gene TRBV11-2 combines with J gene TRBJ1-1, with D possibly being TRBD1 (5 bases). This CDR3 contains 15 residues. V lost 5 bases, J lost 6 bases, and 19 bases lay in between. Germline V CDR1 and CDR2: SGHAT, FQNNGV. CDR3 in DNA: TGTGCCAGCAGCCTAAACGTAGGGGTAAGCCCTGAAGCTTTCTTT. It encodes CASSLNVGVSPEAFF.

V is TRBV5-5 and J is TRBJ1-5, with TRBD1 matching over 7 bases. Losses at the gene ends were 4 bases for V and 2 bases for J; bases not matched to a gene: 9. The CDR3 has 16 residues. The germline V gene encodes CDR1 SGHKS and CDR2 YYEKEE (reference sequence). The CDR3 DNA reads as TGTGCCAGCAGCCAAGATTTAGGGACAGGCAATCAGCCCCAGCATTTT. This encodes CASSQDLGTGNQPQHF.

The chain links TRBV7-2 to TRBJ2-7, with 7 bases matching TRBD1. The germline V gene has CDR1 SGHTA and CDR2 FQGNSA. CDR3 length: 14 residues. V trimming: 6 bases; J trimming: 7 bases; junction bases outside the gene matches: 12. In DNA, the CDR3 is TGTGCCAGCAGTAGACAGGGCAGCGTAGATGAGCAGTACTTC. Protein sequence: CASSRQGSVDEQYF.

The CDR3 sequence: CASSIEHRGLGANVLTF. CDR3 bases: TGTGCCAGTAGTATAGAGCACAGGGGGCTGGGGGCCAACGTCCTGACTTTC. V is TRBV19 and J is TRBJ2-6; TRBD1 matches at 9 bases. This CDR3 contains 17 residues. Trimming cost V 0 bases and J 4 bases; bases outside gene matches: 4. Per the germline V gene, CDR1 is LNHDA and CDR2 is SQIVND (reference sequence).

This clone has only a few counts. This chain connects TRBV6-1 to TRBJ2-7, with D possibly TRBD2 on 5 matching bases. Germline V gives CDR1 MNHNS, CDR2 SASEGT. The CDR3 contains 13 residues. Trimming pared 4 bases from V and 6 bases from J, leaving 13 bases between. The DNA of the CDR3 is TGTGCCAGCAGTGCCACCGCGGGTTTCGAGCAGTACTTC. It is translated as CASSATAGFEQYF.

The CDR3 bases are TGTGCCAGCAGCTTCGGGACTAGTTGGGGCAATGAGCAGTTCTTC. As protein: CASSFGTSWGNEQFF. V and J are TRBV7-8 and TRBJ2-1; 8 nucleotides line up with TRBD2. CDR1 and CDR2 from the germline V gene are SGHVS and FQNEAQ. The J segment lost 6 bases and the V segment lost 3 bases, leaving 7 bases of the junction unmatched. This CDR3 spans 15 amino acids.

The chain combines TRBV6-5 with TRBJ1-1, with a weak D call TRBD1 (5 bases). CDR3 size: 13 residues. Germline V gene sequence: CDR1 MNHEY, CDR2 SVGAGI. Trimming took off 0 bases at V and 5 bases at J, with 7 bases between the two ends. The CDR3 sequence is CASSYSRGTEAFF. CDR3 bases: TGTGCCAGCAGTTACTCGCGGGGGACTGAAGCTTTCTTT.

The J gene is TRBJ2-1, the V gene TRBV27, with 13 bases identical to TRBD2. The CDR3 runs to 17 residues. The J segment lost 10 bases and the V segment lost 5 bases, leaving 14 bases of the junction unmatched. CDR1 is MNHEY, CDR2 SMNVEV, per germline (reference sequence). The CDR3 nucleotides read TGTGCCAGCAGTGAATTGACTAGCGGGGGGCTCCCGTGGGAGCAGTTCTTC. Translating it yields CASSELTSGGLPWEQFF.

The chain couples TRBV5-1 to TRBJ2-7; 10 bases fit TRBD1. After removal of 5 bases from V and 3 bases from J, the junction contained 5 bases not matched to a gene. The germline V gene encodes CDR1 SGHRS and CDR2 YFSETQ. This CDR3 contains 14 residues. The CDR3 loop reads CASRGGTGDYEQYF. Written as DNA, the CDR3 is TGCGCCAGCAGGGGAGGGACAGGGGACTACGAGCAGTACTTC.

The chain recombines TRBV27 with TRBJ1-4; 10 bases match TRBD1. The CDR3 sequence is 15 residues long. V trimming: 4 bases; J trimming: 8 bases; junction bases outside the gene matches: 7. CDR1 MNHEY and CDR2 SMNVEV come from the germline V gene (reference sequence). In nucleotides, the CDR3 is TGTGCCAGCAGTTCAACGGACAGGGGGAGGGAAAAACTGTTTTTT. It yields the protein CASSSTDRGREKLFF. The entire variable domain, with the rest obtained from reference TRBV27 and TRBJ1-4, is as follows: EAQVTQNPRYLITVTGKKLTVTCSQNMNHEYMSWYRQDPGLGLRQIYYSMNVEVTDKGDVPEGYKVSRKEKRNFPLILESPSPNQTSLYFCASSSTDRGREKLFFGSGTQLSVL.

The table lists this clone with a few counts. The chain links TRBV10-3 to TRBJ1-1; D is perhaps TRBD1 (5 bases). Trimming removed 0 bases from V and 10 bases from J, with 6 bases in between. Germline values: CDR1 ENHRY, CDR2 SYGVKD. The CDR3 contains 11 residues. CDR3 protein: CAISESGPAFF. The CDR3 coding sequence is TGTGCCATCAGTGAGTCGGGGCCAGCTTTCTTT.

This rearrangement joins TRBV10-3 to TRBJ2-7; D gene ambiguous. Germline CDR1 reads ENHRY; CDR2 reads SYGVKD. V dropped 4 bases and J dropped 5 bases, with 9 bases sitting between them. The CDR3 has 12 amino acids. As DNA, the CDR3 is TGTGCCATCAGTGCCGGTGCGAACGAGCAGTACTTC. Translating gives CAISAGANEQYF.

The V and J genes are TRBV25-1 and TRBJ2-1; 10 nucleotides match TRBD2. CDR3 length: 15 residues. Germline V lookup: CDR1 MGHDK, CDR2 SYGVNS. V was clipped by 4 bases and J by 4 bases; unmatched bases: 4. The CDR3 coding sequence is TGTGCCAGCAGTGTTAGCGGGAGGATGTACAATGAGCAGTTCTTC. This codes for CASSVSGRMYNEQFF. The entire variable domain, with the rest obtained from reference TRBV25-1 and TRBJ2-1, is as follows: EADIYQTPRYLVIGTGKKITLECSQTMGHDKMYWYQQDPGMELHLIHYSYGVNSTEKGDLSSESTVSRIRTEHFPLTLESARPSHTSQYLCASSVSGRMYNEQFFGPGTRLTVL.

The V call is TRBV29-1, the J call TRBJ2-7, with D maybe TRBD1 (5 bases). Trimming took off 6 bases at V and 0 bases at J, with 15 bases between the two ends. From germline, CDR1 is SQVTM and CDR2 ANQGSEA. The CDR3 consists of 14 residues. CDR3 DNA: TGCAGCGTCTTTGGGGCAATGAGCTCCTACGAGCAGTACTTC. Encoded protein: CSVFGAMSSYEQYF.

The gene calls are TRBV2 and TRBJ2-2, with 12 positions matching TRBD2. With 3 bases clipped from V and 2 bases from J, the junction kept 4 bases outside the gene matches. The CDR3 spans 17 residues. CDR1 is SNHLY and CDR2 is FYNNEI in the germline V gene. CDR3: CASSERLAGANTGELFF. The CDR3, as DNA: TGTGCCAGCAGTGAGAGACTAGCGGGGGCCAACACCGGGGAGCTGTTTTTT.

This clone was found once. The chain combines TRBV25-1 with TRBJ1-1; TRBD1 matches 9 bases. In germline, CDR1 is MGHDK, CDR2 SYGVNS. Trimming cost V 3 bases and J 4 bases; bases outside gene matches: 6. The CDR3 runs 15 residues. In DNA form, the CDR3 reads TGTGCCAGCAGTGATATAACAGGGGGCGGCACTGAAGCTTTCTTT. Residues: CASSDITGGGTEAFF.

This chain uses TRBV7-8 with TRBJ1-3; D possibly corresponds to TRBD1 (5 bases). The CDR3 is made up of 15 amino acids. Trimming removed 4 bases from V and 4 bases from J, with 14 bases in between. CDR1 and CDR2 from the germline V gene are SGHVS and FQNEAQ. The CDR3 spells CASSSTGVKGNTIYF. CDR3 DNA: TGTGCCAGCAGCTCGACGGGGGTGAAGGGAAACACCATATATTTT.

This clone was observed a single time. The gene calls are TRBV5-6 and TRBJ2-1, with 12 bases matching TRBD2. The germline V gene has CDR1 SGHDT and CDR2 YYEEEE. CDR3 length: 15 amino acids. The V and J ends lost 4 bases and 6 bases, in that order; junction bases with no gene match: 5. Here the CDR3 reads CASSDPTSGSNEQFF. CDR3 nucleotide sequence: TGTGCCAGCAGCGATCCGACTAGCGGGAGCAATGAGCAGTTCTTC.

The genes are TRBV6-5 and TRBJ1-1, with 9 bases identical to TRBD1. The germline V gene encodes CDR1 MNHEY and CDR2 SVGAGI. V shed 2 bases, J shed 5 bases, and the junction held 3 bases outside the gene matches. This CDR3 region has 14 residues. CDR3: CASSYRDRVTEAFF. The CDR3 coding sequence is TGTGCCAGCAGTTACAGGGACAGGGTTACTGAAGCTTTCTTT.

This chain joins TRBV6-1 and TRBJ2-3, with 10 positions matching TRBD1. This CDR3 has 16 residues. The germline CDR1 and CDR2 sequences are MNHNS and SASEGT. J gave up 2 bases and V 1 base, and 3 bases lay outside the gene matches. CDR3 in DNA: TGTGCCAGCAGTGAAGGGACAGGGGGGTTCACAGATACGCAGTATTTT. This encodes CASSEGTGGFTDTQYF.

The chain joins TRBV27 to TRBJ2-7, with 10 positions matching TRBD1. The J segment lost 4 bases and the V segment lost 5 bases, leaving 5 bases of the junction unmatched. This CDR3 comprises 14 residues. The V gene's germline CDR1 is MNHEY and CDR2 SMNVEV (reference sequence). The CDR3 DNA follows: TGTGCCAGCAGTCCCGGGGACAGGGGATACGAGCAGTACTTC. Translating gives CASSPGDRGYEQYF.

The chain links TRBV16 to TRBJ2-3, with 9 nucleotides matching TRBD2. Losses at the gene ends were 2 bases for V and 3 bases for J; bases not matched to a gene: 9. The CDR3 runs to 17 residues. Germline-derived CDR1 and CDR2 are KGHSY and FQNENV. CDR3 sequence (DNA): TGTGCCAGCAGCCAAGGGGCTAGCGGGATGAGAACAGATACGCAGTATTTT. Its protein is CASSQGASGMRTDTQYF. The full variable domain, with the rest looked up from reference TRBV16 and TRBJ2-3, is GEEVAQTPKHLVRGEGQKAKLYCAPIKGHSYVFWYQQVLKNEFKFLISFQNENVFDETGMPKERFSAKCLPNSPCSLEIQATKLEDSAVYFCASSQGASGMRTDTQYFGPGTRLTVL.

This clone was observed a single time. This chain's CDR3 is CASSLTPQGGKNIQYF. The CDR3 nucleotides are TGTGCCAGCAGTTTAACGCCCCAAGGAGGCAAAAACATTCAGTACTTC. The V and J genes are TRBV28 and TRBJ2-4; D is possibly TRBD2 (5 bases). The CDR3 covers 16 residues. Trimming cost V 2 bases and J 3 bases, with 14 bases left between them. CDR1 is MDHEN and CDR2 is SYDVKM in the germline V gene.

V usage is TRBV18 and J usage is TRBJ1-1, with D maybe TRBD1 (5 bases). The CDR3 has 16 amino acids. V was shortened by 6 bases and J by 0 bases, with 17 bases between the two germline ends. Germline CDR1 and CDR2: KGHSH and LQKENI. This CDR3 is CASSPSLTAMNTEAFF. The CDR3 DNA reads as TGTGCCAGCTCGCCATCCTTGACAGCTATGAACACTGAAGCTTTCTTT.

The chain recombines TRBV5-1 with TRBJ2-1; possible D gene TRBD2, 5 bases. The CDR3 is 15 amino acids. CDR1 and CDR2 (germline): SGHRS, YFSETQ. V was clipped by 0 bases and J by 1 base, with 8 bases between them. CDR3 sequence reads: CASSLEAASYNEQFF. The CDR3 DNA reads TGCGCCAGCAGCTTGGAAGCGGCGTCCTACAATGAGCAGTTCTTC.

The chain employs TRBV6-1 and TRBJ1-6; the D is unclear. The V end was cut by 1 base, the J end by 7 bases, with 11 bases between. The CDR3 is 15 amino acids. The germline CDR1 and CDR2 sequences are MNHNS and SASEGT. The DNA for the CDR3 is TGTGCCAGCAGTGAAGAGGAGGGTTCGAATTCACCCCTCCACTTT. Amino acid sequence: CASSEEEGSNSPLHF.